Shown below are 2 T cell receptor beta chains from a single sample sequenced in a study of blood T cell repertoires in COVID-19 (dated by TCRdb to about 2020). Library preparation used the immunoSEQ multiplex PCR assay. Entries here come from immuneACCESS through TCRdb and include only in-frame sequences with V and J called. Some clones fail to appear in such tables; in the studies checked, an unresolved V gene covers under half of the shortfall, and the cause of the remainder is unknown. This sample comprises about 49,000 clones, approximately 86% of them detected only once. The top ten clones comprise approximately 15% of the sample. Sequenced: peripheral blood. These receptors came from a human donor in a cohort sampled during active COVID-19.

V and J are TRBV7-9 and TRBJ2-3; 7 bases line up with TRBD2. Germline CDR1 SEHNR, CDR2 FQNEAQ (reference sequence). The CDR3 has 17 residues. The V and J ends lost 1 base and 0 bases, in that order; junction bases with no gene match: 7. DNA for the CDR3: TGTGCCAGCAGCTTAGGGCTAGCGGACTCTAGCACAGATACGCAGTATTTT. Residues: CASSLGLADSSTDTQYF.

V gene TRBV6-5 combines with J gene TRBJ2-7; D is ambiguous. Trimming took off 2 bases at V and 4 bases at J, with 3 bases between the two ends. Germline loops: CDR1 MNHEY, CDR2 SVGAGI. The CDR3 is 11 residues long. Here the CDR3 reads CASSYEYEQYF. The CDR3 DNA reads TGTGCCAGCAGTTACGAGTACGAGCAGTACTTC.